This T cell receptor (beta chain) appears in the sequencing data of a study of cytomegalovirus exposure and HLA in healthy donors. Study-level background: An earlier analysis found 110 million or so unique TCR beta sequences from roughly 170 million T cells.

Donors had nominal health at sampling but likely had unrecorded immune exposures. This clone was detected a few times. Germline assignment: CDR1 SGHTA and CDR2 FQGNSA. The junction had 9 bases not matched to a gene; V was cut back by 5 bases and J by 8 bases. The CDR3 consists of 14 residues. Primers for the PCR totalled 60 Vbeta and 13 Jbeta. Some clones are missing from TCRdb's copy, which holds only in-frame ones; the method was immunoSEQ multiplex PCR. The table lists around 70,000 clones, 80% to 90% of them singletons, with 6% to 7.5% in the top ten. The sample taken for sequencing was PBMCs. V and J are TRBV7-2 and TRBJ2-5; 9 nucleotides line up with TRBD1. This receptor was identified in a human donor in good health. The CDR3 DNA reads TGTGCCAGCAGCCCGGGACAGGGAAAAAGAACCCAGTACTTC. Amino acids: CASSPGQGKRTQYF.